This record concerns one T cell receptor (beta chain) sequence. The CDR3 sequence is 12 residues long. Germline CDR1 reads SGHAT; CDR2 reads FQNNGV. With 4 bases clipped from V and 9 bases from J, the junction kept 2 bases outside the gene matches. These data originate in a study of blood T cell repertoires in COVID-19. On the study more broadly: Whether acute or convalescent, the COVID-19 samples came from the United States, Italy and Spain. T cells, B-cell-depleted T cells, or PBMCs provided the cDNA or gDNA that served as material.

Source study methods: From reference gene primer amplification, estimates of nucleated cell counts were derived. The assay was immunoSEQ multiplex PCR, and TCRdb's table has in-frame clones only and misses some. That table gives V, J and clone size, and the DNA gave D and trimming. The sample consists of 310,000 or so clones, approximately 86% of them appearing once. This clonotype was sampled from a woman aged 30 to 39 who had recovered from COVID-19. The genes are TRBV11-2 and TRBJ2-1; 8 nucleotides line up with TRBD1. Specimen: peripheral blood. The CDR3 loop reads CASSSTGGEQFF. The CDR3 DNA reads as TGTGCCAGCAGCTCCACAGGGGGTGAGCAGTTCTTC.